Here is one TCR beta chain with its context. Antigen unknown. The data stem from a study of T cells expressing NK-cell markers. Germline loops: CDR1 MNHEY, CDR2 SVGAGI. This CDR3 comprises 17 residues. Study-wide results and caveats: Of CD8+ T cells, about 1.0-8% belonged to dominant NKG2C+ clonotypes in six or seven donors. The HCMV specificity of the expanded NKG2C+ T cell clones stayed unresolved.

As the method of synthesis, 5'RACE template switching with UMIs yielded TCR beta cDNA. TCRdb re-called the 5' RACE reads; every CDR3 protein appears as one record, without DNA. The listing records 300,000 to 450,000 distinct CDR3 sequences. This receptor was identified in a man aged 18 to 69 in good health. Sequencing input: blood T cells: a sorted CD56 or NKG2C T cell subset, CD4+ or CD8+ T cells, or bulk PBMC T cells (not recorded which). V usage is TRBV6-5 and J usage is TRBJ2-3; TCRdb names TRBD2, which stays unverified in the absence of DNA. This CDR3 is CASSYSASGGSTDTQYF.